These T cell receptor beta chains were read from a single sample in a study of human T cells and chemical hapten exposure. TCRdb redid the calling of the RACE reads with MiXCR, one entry per CDR3 protein. The sample consists of under 400,000 distinct CDR3 sequences, roughly 4.6% of them appearing once. The specimen comprised whole blood, sampled in connection with sensitization to the hapten diphenylcyclopropenone (DPC). The receptors here all came from a woman in her 50s with alopecia areata. Some clones in this sample may be carry-over from other donors' samples. CDR3s include the opening cysteine and the closing phenylalanine or tryptophan. A D gene is named only where the DNA matches it firmly. Where a row states a size, it is once, few, many or the class of an expanded clone; other rows omit it.

size	J	D	V	length	DNA	CDR3
NA	TRBJ1-5	NA	TRBV28	12	TGTGCCAGCAGGAGTGGCGGACAGCCCCAGCATTTT	CASRSGGQPQHF
NA	TRBJ1-2	NA	TRBV27	15	TGTGCCAGCAGTTTATCGTGGGGGCTGAGCTATGGCTACACCTTC	CASSLSWGLSYGYTF
NA	TRBJ1-1	TRBD1	TRBV7-2	12	TGTGCCAGCAGCGTGGACAGGTGGGCAGCTTTCTTT	CASSVDRWAAFF
NA	TRBJ1-1	NA	TRBV6-5	11	TGTGCCAGCAGCAACTTTGGTGAAGCTTTCTTT	CASSNFGEAFF
many	TRBJ1-5	NA	TRBV6-5	14	TGTGCCAGCAGTTTAGGGTCCAGCAATCAGCCCCAGCATTTT	CASSLGSSNQPQHF
few	TRBJ2-6	NA	TRBV14	18	TGTGCCAGCAGCCACCGAGACATTTTCCCCTCTGGGGCCAACGTCCTGACTTTC	CASSHRDIFPSGANVLTF
many	TRBJ2-6	NA	TRBV3-1	14	TGTGCCAGTAACACCCCCTCTGGGGCCAACGTCCTGACTTTC	CASNTPSGANVLTF
NA	TRBJ2-7	NA	TRBV7-2	15	TGTGCCAGCAGCTTAGCAGGGGGGGATACCTACGAGCAGTACTTC	CASSLAGGDTYEQYF
NA	TRBJ2-1	TRBD2	TRBV6-2/TRBV6-3	15	TGTGCCAGCAGTTACCGGCTAGCGGGAGACAATGAGCAGTTCTTC	CASSYRLAGDNEQFF
few	TRBJ2-2	NA	TRBV28	14	TGTGCCAGCAGTTTATCCGGGGCTACCGGGGAGCTGTTTTTT	CASSLSGATGELFF
many	TRBJ2-5	NA	TRBV7-2	13	TGTGCCAGCAGCTTAGGGGCCCGAGAGACCCAGTACTTC	CASSLGARETQYF
NA	TRBJ2-7	NA	TRBV3-1	11	TGTGCCAGCAGCATCGAGAGCGAGCAGTACTTC	CASSIESEQYF
NA	TRBJ2-7	NA	TRBV7-2	15	TGTGCCAGCAGCCTCCGATGGAATCCATCCTACGAGCAGTACTTC	CASSLRWNPSYEQYF
NA	TRBJ2-2	TRBD2	TRBV4-1	17	TGCGCCAGCAGCCCGGGACTAGCGGGGGGGCAGGACGGGGAGCTGTTTTTT	CASSPGLAGGQDGELFF
NA	TRBJ1-5	NA	TRBV19	15	TGTGCCAGTAGTATGGGGGACACGAGCAATCAGCCCCAGCATTTT	CASSMGDTSNQPQHF
once	TRBJ2-7	NA	TRBV10-2	13	TGCGCCAGCAGTGAGCCTCGGGGGCACGAGCAGCACTTC	CASSEPRGHEQHF
many	TRBJ1-6	NA	TRBV12-3/TRBV12-4	13	TGTGCCAGCAGTTTACGGGTTACTTCACCCCTCCACTTT	CASSLRVTSPLHF
many	TRBJ2-3	NA	TRBV7-2	14	TGTGCCAGCAGCTTAGTGGCGGACACAGATACGCAGTATTTT	CASSLVADTDTQYF
many	TRBJ1-2	NA	TRBV7-9	13	TGTGCCAGCAGCCCACATACAGGGCACGGCTACACCTTC	CASSPHTGHGYTF
NA	TRBJ2-1	NA	TRBV7-8	13	TGTGCCAGCACCTCCCAGGCCCATGATGAGCAGTTCTTC	CASTSQAHDEQFF
few	TRBJ2-6	TRBD1	TRBV29-1	15	TGCAGCGCTGGACAGGGGGCGGGTGGGGCCAACGTCCTGACTTTC	CSAGQGAGGANVLTF
few	TRBJ2-3	TRBD2	TRBV7-2	14	TGTGCCAGCAGCCCTAGCGGGAGGGCCGATACGCAGTATTTT	CASSPSGRADTQYF
NA	TRBJ1-5	NA	TRBV2	15	TGTGCCAGCAGTGATTGGTTAATAGGAAAACAGCCCCAGCATTTT	CASSDWLIGKQPQHF
many	TRBJ2-3	NA	TRBV24-1	13	TGTGCCACCAGTAGTTTAGGGGCAGATACGCAGTATTTT	CATSSLGADTQYF
few	TRBJ2-1	TRBD2	TRBV7-9	17	TGTGCCAGCAGCCCAAGCGGAGGGACTAGCGGGTACAATGAGCAGTTCTTC	CASSPSGGTSGYNEQFF
few	TRBJ2-5	NA	TRBV20-1	13	TGCAGTGCTAGAGATACCCAGCAAGAGACCCAGTACTTC	CSARDTQQETQYF
many	TRBJ1-1	NA	TRBV5-6	13	TGTGCCAGCAGCGAGGGACTCCTACCTGAAGCTTTCTTT	CASSEGLLPEAFF
few	TRBJ2-3	NA	TRBV9	15	TGTGCCAGCAGCGTAGAGGCCGTGTCGACAGATACGCAGTATTTT	CASSVEAVSTDTQYF
many	TRBJ2-3	NA	TRBV7-7	15	TGTGCCAGCAGCTTAGCGGGGGCCCTCACAGATACGCAGTATTTT	CASSLAGALTDTQYF
many	TRBJ1-4	NA	TRBV28	16	TGTGCCAGCAGTCCGAACTCCGGGACGGGGAATGAAAAACTGTTTTTT	CASSPNSGTGNEKLFF
NA	TRBJ2-3	TRBD2	TRBV5-6	16	TGTTCCAGCAGCTTGCGCCTAGCGGGGAGCACAGATACGCAGTATTTT	CSSSLRLAGSTDTQYF
few	TRBJ1-1	NA	TRBV6-1	14	TGTGCCAGCAGTGTCAGTGGGGGGGACACTGAAGCTTTCTTT	CASSVSGGDTEAFF
NA	TRBJ1-1	NA	TRBV12-3/TRBV12-4	11	TGTGCCAGCAGTTTATCGGCTGAAGCTTTCTTT	CASSLSAEAFF
many	TRBJ2-1	TRBD2	TRBV29-1	15	TGCAGCGTTGAAGCTCAGGAGACTAGCGGCAATGAGCAGTTCTTC	CSVEAQETSGNEQFF
few	TRBJ2-3	NA	TRBV2	13	TGTGCCAGCAGCTCAGGGTTCACAGATACGCAGTATTTT	CASSSGFTDTQYF
many	TRBJ2-2	TRBD2	TRBV24-1	15	TGTGCCACCAGCTCCTCTAAACTAGCGTACGGGGAGCTGTTTTTT	CATSSSKLAYGELFF
NA	TRBJ2-7	NA	TRBV6-6	14	TGTGCCAGCAGCCCCCCGGACACAGCCTACGAGCAGTACTTC	CASSPPDTAYEQYF
NA	TRBJ2-7	NA	TRBV16	16	TGTGCCAGCAGCCCCCCAGGGCAGGTGAGCTCCTACGAGCAGTACTTC	CASSPPGQVSSYEQYF
few	TRBJ1-2	NA	TRBV7-2	15	TGTGCCAGCAGCTTAGCCCTGACAGAGACCTATGGCTACACCTTC	CASSLALTETYGYTF
many	TRBJ2-7	NA	TRBV12-3/TRBV12-4	14	TGTGCCAGCAGTTTTAACCCAGGAATGGGCGAGCAGTACTTC	CASSFNPGMGEQYF
many	TRBJ2-2	TRBD2	TRBV6-5	16	TGTGCCAGCAGTTACCCTAGCGGGAGCCCCACCGGGGAGCTGTTTTTT	CASSYPSGSPTGELFF
many	TRBJ2-1	NA	TRBV20-1	20	TGCAGTGCTAGAGATAGTACTCCGGCCGAGGGTGTGACTTCCTACAATGAGCAGTTCTTC	CSARDSTPAEGVTSYNEQFF
few	TRBJ2-3	NA	TRBV5-1	15	TGCGCCAGCAGCTTGACAGCTCACCCCACAGATACGCAGTATTTT	CASSLTAHPTDTQYF